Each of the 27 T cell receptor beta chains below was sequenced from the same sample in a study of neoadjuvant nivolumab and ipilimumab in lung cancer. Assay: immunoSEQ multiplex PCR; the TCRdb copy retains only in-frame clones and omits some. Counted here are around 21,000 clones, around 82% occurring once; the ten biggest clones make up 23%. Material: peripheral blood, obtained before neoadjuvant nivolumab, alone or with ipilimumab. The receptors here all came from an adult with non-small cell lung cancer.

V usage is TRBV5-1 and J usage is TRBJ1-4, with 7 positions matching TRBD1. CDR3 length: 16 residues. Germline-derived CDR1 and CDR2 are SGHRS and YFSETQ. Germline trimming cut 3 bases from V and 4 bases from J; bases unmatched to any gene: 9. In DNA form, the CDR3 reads TGCGCCAGCAGCTGGGGACCCGGGACAGATAATGAAAAACTGTTTTTT. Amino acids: CASSWGPGTDNEKLFF.

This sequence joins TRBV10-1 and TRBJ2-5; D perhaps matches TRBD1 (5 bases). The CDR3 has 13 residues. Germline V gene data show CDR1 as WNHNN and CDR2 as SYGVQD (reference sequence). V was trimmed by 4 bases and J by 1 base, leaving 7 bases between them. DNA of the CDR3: TGCGCCAGCAGTGGACAGCTCCAAGAGACCCAGTACTTC. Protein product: CASSGQLQETQYF.

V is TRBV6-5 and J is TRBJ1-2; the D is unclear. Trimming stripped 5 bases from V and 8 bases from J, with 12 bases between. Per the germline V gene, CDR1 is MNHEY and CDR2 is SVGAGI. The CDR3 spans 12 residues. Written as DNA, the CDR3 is TGTGCCAGCAGTGCCATCGGAGCCGGCTACACCTTC. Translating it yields CASSAIGAGYTF.

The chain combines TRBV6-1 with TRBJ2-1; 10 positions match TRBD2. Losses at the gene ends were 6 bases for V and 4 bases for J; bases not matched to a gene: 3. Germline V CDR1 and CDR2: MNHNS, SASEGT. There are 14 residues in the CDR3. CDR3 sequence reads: CASSGTSVYNEQFF. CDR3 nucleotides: TGTGCCAGCAGCGGGACTAGCGTTTACAATGAGCAGTTCTTC.

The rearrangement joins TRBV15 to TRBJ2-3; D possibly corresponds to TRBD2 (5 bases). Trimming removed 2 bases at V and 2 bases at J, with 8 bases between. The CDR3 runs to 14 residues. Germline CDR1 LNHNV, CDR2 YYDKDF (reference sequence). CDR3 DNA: TGTGCCACCAGCAGACTAGCTGCCACAGATACGCAGTATTTT. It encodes CATSRLAATDTQYF.

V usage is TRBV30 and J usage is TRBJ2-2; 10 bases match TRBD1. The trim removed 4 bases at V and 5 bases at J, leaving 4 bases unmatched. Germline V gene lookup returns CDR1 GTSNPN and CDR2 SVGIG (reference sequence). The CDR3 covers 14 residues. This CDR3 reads CAWNRQGATGELFF. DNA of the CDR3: TGTGCCTGGAACCGACAGGGGGCAACCGGGGAGCTGTTTTTT.

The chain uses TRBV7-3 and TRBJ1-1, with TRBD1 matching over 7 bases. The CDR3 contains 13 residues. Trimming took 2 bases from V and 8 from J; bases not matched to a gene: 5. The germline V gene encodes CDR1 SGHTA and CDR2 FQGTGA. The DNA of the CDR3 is TGTGCCAGCAGCTTAGAGAGGGACAGCGAAGCTTTCTTT. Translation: CASSLERDSEAFF.

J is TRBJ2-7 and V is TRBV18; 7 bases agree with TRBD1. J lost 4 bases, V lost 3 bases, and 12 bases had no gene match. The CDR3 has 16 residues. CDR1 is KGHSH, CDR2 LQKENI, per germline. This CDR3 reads CASSPMSGRGLYEQYF. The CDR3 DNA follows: TGTGCCAGCTCACCTATGTCGGGCAGGGGGTTATACGAGCAGTACTTC.

The CDR3 bases are TGCGCCAGCAGCTTAAGTAACGATGAGCAGTTCTTC. Translation: CASSLSNDEQFF. The chain employs TRBV5-1 and TRBJ2-1, with unresolved D. With 2 bases removed from V and 8 bases from J, the gap between germline ends came to 8 bases. In germline, CDR1 is SGHRS, CDR2 YFSETQ. The CDR3 consists of 12 residues.

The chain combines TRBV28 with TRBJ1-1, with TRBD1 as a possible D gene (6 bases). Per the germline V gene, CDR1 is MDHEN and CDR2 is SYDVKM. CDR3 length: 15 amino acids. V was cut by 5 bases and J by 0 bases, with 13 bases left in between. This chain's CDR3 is CASSLSGQMNTEAFF. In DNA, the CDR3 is TGTGCCAGCAGTCTCTCGGGACAAATGAACACTGAAGCTTTCTTT. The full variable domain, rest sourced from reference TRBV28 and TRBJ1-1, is DVKVTQSSRYLVKRTGEKVFLECVQDMDHENMFWYRQDPGLGLRLIYFSYDVKMKEKGDIPEGYSVSREKKERFSLILESASTNQTSMYLCASSLSGQMNTEAFFGQGTRLTVV.

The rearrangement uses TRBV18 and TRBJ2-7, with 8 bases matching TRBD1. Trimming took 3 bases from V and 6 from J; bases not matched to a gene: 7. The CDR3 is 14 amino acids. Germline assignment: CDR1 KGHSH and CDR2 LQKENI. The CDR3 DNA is TGTGCCAGCTCACCCGGACAGGGCTTACGCGAGCAGTACTTC. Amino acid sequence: CASSPGQGLREQYF.

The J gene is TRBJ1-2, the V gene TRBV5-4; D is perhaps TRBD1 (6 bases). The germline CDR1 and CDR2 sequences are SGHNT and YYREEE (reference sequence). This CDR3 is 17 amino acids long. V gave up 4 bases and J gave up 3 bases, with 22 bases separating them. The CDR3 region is CASSPTPDRTADYGYTF. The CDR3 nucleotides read TGTGCCAGCAGCCCCACGCCTGACAGGACTGCGGACTATGGCTACACCTTC.

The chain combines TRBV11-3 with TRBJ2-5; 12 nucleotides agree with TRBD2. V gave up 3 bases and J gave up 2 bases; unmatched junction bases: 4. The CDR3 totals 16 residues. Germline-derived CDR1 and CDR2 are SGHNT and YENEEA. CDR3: CASSFGTSGQQETQYF. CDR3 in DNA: TGTGCCAGCAGCTTCGGGACTAGCGGGCAGCAAGAGACCCAGTACTTC.

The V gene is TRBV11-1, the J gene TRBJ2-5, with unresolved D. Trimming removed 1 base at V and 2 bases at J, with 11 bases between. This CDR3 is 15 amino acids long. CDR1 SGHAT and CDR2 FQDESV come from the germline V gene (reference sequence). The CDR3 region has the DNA TGTGCCAGCAGCTTAGATTTCGGTTTACAAGAGACCCAGTACTTC. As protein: CASSLDFGLQETQYF.

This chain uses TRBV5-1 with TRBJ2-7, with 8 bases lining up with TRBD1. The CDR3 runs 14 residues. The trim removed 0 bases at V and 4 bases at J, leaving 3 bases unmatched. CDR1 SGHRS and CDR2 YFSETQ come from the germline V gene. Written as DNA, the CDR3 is TGCGCCAGCAGCTTGGCACAGGGGGTGTACGAGCAGTACTTC. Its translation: CASSLAQGVYEQYF.

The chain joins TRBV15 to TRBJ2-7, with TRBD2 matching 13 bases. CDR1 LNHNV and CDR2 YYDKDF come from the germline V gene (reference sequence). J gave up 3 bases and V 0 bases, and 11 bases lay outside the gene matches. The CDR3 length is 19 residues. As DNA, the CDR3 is TGTGCCACCAGCAGAGATTTCGGACTAGCGGGAGAGCTTTTCTACGAGCAGTACTTC. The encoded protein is CATSRDFGLAGELFYEQYF.

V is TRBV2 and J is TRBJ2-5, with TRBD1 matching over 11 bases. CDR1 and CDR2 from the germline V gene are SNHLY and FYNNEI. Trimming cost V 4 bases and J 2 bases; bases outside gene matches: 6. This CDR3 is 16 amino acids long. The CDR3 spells CASSARTGGAQETQYF. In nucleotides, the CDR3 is TGTGCCAGCAGTGCACGGACAGGGGGCGCACAAGAGACCCAGTACTTC.

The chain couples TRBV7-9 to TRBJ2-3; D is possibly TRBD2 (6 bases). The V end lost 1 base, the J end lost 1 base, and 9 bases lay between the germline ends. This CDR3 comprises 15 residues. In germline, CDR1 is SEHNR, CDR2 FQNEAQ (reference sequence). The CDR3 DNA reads TGTGCCAGCAGCTTAGGGAGGGTTGGCACAGATACGCAGTATTTT. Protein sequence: CASSLGRVGTDTQYF.

CDR3 DNA sequence: TGTGCCAGCAGCCAACCCAGGGTAGGGGCCAAAAACATTCAGTACTTC. It yields the protein CASSQPRVGAKNIQYF. This chain joins TRBV14 and TRBJ2-4, with TRBD1 as a possible D gene (5 bases). CDR1 SGHDN and CDR2 FVKESK come from the germline V gene. V lost 2 bases and J lost 1, with 12 bases in between. This CDR3 region has 16 residues.

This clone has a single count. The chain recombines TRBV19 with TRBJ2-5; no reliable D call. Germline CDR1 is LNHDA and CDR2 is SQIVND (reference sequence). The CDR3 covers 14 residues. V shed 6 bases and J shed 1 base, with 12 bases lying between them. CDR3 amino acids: CASSFPGFQETQYF. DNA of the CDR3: TGTGCCAGTAGCTTCCCCGGGTTCCAAGAGACCCAGTACTTC.

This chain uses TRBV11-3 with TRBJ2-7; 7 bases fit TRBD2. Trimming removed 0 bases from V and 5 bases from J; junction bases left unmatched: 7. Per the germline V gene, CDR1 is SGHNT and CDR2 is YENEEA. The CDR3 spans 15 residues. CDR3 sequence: CASSLEARGVDEQYF. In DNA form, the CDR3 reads TGTGCCAGCAGCTTAGAGGCCCGGGGGGTTGACGAGCAGTACTTC.

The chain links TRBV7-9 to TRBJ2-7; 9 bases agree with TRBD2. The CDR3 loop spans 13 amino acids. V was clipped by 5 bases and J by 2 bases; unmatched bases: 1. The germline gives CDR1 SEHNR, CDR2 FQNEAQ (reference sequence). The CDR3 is CASSGGRAYEQYF. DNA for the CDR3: TGTGCCAGCAGCGGCGGGAGGGCCTACGAGCAGTACTTC.

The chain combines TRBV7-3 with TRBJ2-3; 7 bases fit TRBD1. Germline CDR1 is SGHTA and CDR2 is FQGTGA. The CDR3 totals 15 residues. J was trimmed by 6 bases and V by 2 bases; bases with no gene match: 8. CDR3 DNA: TGTGCCAGCAGCTTACTACAGGGGTTAGCCGATACGCAGTATTTT. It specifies CASSLLQGLADTQYF.

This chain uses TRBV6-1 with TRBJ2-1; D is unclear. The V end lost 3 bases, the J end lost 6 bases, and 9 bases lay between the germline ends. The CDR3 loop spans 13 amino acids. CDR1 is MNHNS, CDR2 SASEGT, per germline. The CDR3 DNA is TGTGCCAGCAGTGAGGCTATATTCAATGAGCAGTTCTTC. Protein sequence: CASSEAIFNEQFF.

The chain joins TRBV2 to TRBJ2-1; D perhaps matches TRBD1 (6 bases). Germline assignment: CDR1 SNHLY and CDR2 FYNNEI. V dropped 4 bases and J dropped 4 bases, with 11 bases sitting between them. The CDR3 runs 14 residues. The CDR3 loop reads CASSAWGLYNEQFF. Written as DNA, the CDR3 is TGTGCCAGCAGTGCTTGGGGGCTATACAATGAGCAGTTCTTC.

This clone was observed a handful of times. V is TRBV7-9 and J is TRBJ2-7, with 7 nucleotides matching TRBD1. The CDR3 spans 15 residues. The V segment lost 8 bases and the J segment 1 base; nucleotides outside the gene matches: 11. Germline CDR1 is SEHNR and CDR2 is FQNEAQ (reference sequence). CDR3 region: CASGAGQVLSYEQYF. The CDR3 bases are TGTGCCAGCGGAGCCGGACAGGTTCTGTCCTACGAGCAGTACTTC.

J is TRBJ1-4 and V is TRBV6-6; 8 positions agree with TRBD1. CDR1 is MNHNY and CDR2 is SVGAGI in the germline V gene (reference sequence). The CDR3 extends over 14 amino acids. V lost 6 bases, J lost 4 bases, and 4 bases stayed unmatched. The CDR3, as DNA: TGTGCCAGCAGGCCAGGGGGCGGTAATGAAAAACTGTTTTTT. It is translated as CASRPGGGNEKLFF.